The entry below describes one TCR beta chain. What it recognizes is unknown. TCRdb keeps only in-frame clones here, not all; method: immunoSEQ multiplex PCR. The sample lists over 20,000 clones; around 88% were seen once. The record originates from a study of OX40 agonist ivuxolimab in advanced cancers. Study in general: Patients were dosed intravenously with ivuxolimab at 0.01 to 10 mg/kg every 2 weeks. Three patients, one with hepatocellular carcinoma and two with cutaneous melanoma, achieved partial responses.

Germline V gene sequence: CDR1 MNHEY, CDR2 SMNVEV (reference sequence). With 1 base removed from V and 0 bases from J, the gap between germline ends came to 8 bases. The CDR3 runs 15 residues. Study-wide results and limits: CD8+ T cells averaged more expanded clones than CD4+. Clonal expansion in partial responders at 0.1-3.0 mg/kg ranked among the lowest.

The rearrangement uses TRBV27 and TRBJ2-3; tentatively, D is TRBD1 (5 bases). The TCR sequence derives from an adult with an advanced solid tumor such as melanoma, head and neck, liver or kidney cancer. This material consisted of CD4+ or CD8+ T cells sorted from blood, taken in a trial of the OX40 agonist ivuxolimab. The CDR3 DNA reads TGTGCCAGCAGTTTATTTAGGGGAAGCACAGATACGCAGTATTTT. The encoded protein is CASSLFRGSTDTQYF.